This entry describes one TCR beta chain. Its target is unknown. This entry comes from a study of blood T cells in healthy people across ages. Study-level findings and limits: Possibly confounding the expanded clonotype changes was the fact that donor CMV status was unknown. Strongly correlated with naive T cell percentage was TCR beta diversity.

CDR1 MGHDK and CDR2 SYGVNS come from the germline V gene. The CDR3 runs 14 residues. Primers used in a second PCR of about 6 to 12 cycles were a sample-barcoded 5' primer and a J-beta primer mix. TCRdb re-called the 5' RACE reads through MiXCR, storing one row per CDR3 protein. The repertoire includes around 1,800,000 distinct CDR3 sequences, roughly two fifths of them detected once, and approximately 22% sits in the top ten. Peripheral blood, approximately 10 milliliters per donor, was collected. Extracted total RNA amounted to at least 5.5 micrograms for each sample. Sequencing was carried out using blood. The V call is TRBV25-1, the J call TRBJ2-7, with TRBD2 as a possible D gene (6 bases). The J call may not be correct, given that the DNA end is closer to TRBJ2-5. This TCR came from a human donor in good health. DNA of the CDR3: TGTGCCAGCACCTCAGACGGGAGCCCAGAGACCCAGTACTTC. Protein sequence: CASTSDGSPETQYF.